The clone carrying this T cell receptor (beta chain) was seen only a few times. The antigen remains undetermined. Data came from immunoSEQ multiplex PCR; TCRdb stores just in-frame clones and leaves some out. The sample includes over 10,000 clones, approximately 80% of them seen just once. This record comes from a study of somatic mutations in cytotoxic T cells in rheumatoid arthritis. Study-level information: Sorting by flow gave nearly 100% purity for some V beta antibody-stained T-cell populations, including V beta1+ cells sequenced for TCRB.

Study-level results: Exceedance of 20% of CD8+ cells by the largest CD8+ clone occurred in about an eighth of the roughly 60 patients. No antigen targets were known for the expanded CD8+ clones. Increasing age coincided with elevated CD8+ clonality among rheumatoid arthritis patients, though not among healthy controls.

Germline V CDR1 and CDR2: MDHEN, SYDVKM. Unmatched junction bases numbered 6, after V lost 4 bases and J lost 1 base. The length of the CDR3 is 15 residues. Sequenced sample: CD8+ T cells sorted from blood. V is TRBV28 and J is TRBJ2-7; the match to TRBD1 covers 8 bases. This receptor was obtained from a man aged 50 or older in good health. CDR3 in amino acids: CASSSHRGVSYEQYV. The CDR3 region has the DNA TGTGCCAGCAGTTCCCACAGGGGGGTATCCTACGAGCAGTACGTC.